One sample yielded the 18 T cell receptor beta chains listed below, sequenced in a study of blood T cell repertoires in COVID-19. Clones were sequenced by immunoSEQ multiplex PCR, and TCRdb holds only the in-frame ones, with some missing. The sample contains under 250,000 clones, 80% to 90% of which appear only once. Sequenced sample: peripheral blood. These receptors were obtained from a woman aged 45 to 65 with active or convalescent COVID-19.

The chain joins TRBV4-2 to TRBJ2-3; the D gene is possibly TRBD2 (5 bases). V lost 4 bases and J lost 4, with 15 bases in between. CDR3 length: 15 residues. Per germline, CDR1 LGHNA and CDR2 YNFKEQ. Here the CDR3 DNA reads TGTGCCAGCAGCCCCCGGGGAGACCCCGCAGATACGCAGTATTTT. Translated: CASSPRGDPADTQYF.

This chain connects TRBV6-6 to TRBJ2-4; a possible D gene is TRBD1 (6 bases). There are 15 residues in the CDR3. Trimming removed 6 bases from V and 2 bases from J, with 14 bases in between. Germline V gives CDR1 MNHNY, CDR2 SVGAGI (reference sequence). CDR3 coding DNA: TGTGCCAGCAGCGACCCGAGGGACACCAAAAACATTCAGTACTTC. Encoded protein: CASSDPRDTKNIQYF.

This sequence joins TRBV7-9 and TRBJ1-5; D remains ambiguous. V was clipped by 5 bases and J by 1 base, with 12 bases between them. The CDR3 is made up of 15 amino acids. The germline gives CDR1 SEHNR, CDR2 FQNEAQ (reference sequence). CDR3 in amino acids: CASSRGGLSNQPQHF. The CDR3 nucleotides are TGTGCCAGCAGCCGGGGAGGGTTGAGCAATCAGCCCCAGCATTTT.

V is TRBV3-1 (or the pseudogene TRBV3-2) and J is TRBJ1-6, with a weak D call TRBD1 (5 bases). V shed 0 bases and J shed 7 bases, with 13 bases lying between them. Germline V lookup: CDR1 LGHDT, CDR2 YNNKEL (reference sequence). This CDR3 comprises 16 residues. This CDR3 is CASSQESGLGNSPLHF. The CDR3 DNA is TGTGCCAGCAGCCAAGAATCGGGACTTGGCAATTCACCCCTCCACTTT.

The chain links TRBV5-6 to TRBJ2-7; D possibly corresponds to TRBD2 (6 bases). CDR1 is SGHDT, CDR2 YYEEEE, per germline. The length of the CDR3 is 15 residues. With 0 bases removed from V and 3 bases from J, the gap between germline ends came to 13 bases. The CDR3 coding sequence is TGTGCCAGCAGCTTGGTTATGGAGGGGATCTACGAGCAGTACTTC. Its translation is CASSLVMEGIYEQYF.

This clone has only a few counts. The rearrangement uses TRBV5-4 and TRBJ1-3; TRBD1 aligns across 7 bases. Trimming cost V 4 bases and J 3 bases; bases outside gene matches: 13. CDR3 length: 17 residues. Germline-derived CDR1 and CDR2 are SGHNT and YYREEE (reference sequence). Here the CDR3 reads CASSPGRAGGLGNTIYF. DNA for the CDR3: TGTGCCAGCAGCCCGGGGCGGGCAGGGGGGCTTGGAAACACCATATATTTT.

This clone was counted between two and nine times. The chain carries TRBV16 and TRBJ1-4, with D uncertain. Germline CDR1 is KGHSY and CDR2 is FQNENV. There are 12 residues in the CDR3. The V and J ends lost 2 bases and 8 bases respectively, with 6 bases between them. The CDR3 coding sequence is TGTGCCAGCAGCCAACTAGGAGAAAAACTGTTTTTT. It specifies CASSQLGEKLFF.

CDR3: CASSLWSELANYGYTF. The CDR3 nucleotides read TGTGCCAGCAGCTTGTGGAGTGAACTAGCTAACTATGGCTACACCTTC. The rearrangement links TRBV5-6 to TRBJ1-2, with unresolved D. The CDR3 sequence is 16 residues long. CDR1 is SGHDT, CDR2 YYEEEE, per germline. Trimming left V 1 base short and J 0 bases short, with 13 bases between.

The CDR3, as DNA: TGTGCCAGCACCCGCCTTAGCGAAACCTACGAGCAGTACTTC. This encodes CASTRLSETYEQYF. V is TRBV28 and J is TRBJ2-7, with D perhaps TRBD2 (5 bases). The CDR3 is 14 residues long. Between the trimmed V and J ends, which lost 7 bases and 2 bases, there was a span of 15 bases. Germline CDR1 MDHEN, CDR2 SYDVKM.

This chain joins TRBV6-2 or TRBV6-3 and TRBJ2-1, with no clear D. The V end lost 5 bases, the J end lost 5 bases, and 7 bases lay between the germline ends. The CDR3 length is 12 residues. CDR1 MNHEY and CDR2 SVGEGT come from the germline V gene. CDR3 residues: CASSAQDNEQFF. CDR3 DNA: TGTGCCAGCAGTGCGCAGGACAATGAGCAGTTCTTC.

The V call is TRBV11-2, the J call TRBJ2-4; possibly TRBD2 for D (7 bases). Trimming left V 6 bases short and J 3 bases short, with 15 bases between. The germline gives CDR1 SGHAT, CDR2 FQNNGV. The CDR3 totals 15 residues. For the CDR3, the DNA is TGTGCCAGCAGTGGGGGGGCCCGAGTCAAAAACATTCAGTACTTC. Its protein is CASSGGARVKNIQYF.

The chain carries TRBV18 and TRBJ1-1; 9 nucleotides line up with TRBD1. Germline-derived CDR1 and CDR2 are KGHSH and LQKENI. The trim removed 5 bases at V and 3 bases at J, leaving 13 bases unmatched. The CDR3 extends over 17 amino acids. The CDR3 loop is CASSTVRDRVADTEAFF. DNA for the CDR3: TGTGCCAGCTCAACGGTCCGGGACAGGGTAGCGGACACTGAAGCTTTCTTT.

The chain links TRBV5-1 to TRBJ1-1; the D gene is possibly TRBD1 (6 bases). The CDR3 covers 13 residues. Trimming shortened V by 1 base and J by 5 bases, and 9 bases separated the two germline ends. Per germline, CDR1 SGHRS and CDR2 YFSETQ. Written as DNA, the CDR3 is TGCGCCAGCAGCTTGAGGGGGAGAACTGAAGCTTTCTTT. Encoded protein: CASSLRGRTEAFF. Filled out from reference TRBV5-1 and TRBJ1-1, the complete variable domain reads KAGVTQTPRYLIKTRGQQVTLSCSPISGHRSVSWYQQTPGQGLQFLFEYFSETQRNKGNFPGRFSGRQFSNSRSEMNVSTLELGDSALYLCASSLRGRTEAFFGQGTRLTVV.

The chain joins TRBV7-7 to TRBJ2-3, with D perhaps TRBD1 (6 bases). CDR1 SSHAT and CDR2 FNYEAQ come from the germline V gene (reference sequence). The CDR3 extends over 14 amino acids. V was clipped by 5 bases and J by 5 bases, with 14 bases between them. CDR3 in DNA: TGTGCCAGCAGCGGGGGCCGGGCGGGAGATACGCAGTATTTT. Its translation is CASSGGRAGDTQYF. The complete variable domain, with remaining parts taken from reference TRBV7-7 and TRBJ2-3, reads GAGVSQSPRYKVTKRGQDVTLRCDPISSHATLYWYQQALGQGPEFLTYFNYEAQPDKSGLPSDRFSAERPEGSISTLTIQRTEQRDSAMYRCASSGGRAGDTQYFGPGTRLTVL.

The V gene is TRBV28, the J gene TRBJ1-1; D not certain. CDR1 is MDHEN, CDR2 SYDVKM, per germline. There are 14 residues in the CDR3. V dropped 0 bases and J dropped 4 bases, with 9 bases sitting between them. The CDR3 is CASSLWGRSTEAFF. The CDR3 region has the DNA TGTGCCAGCAGTTTATGGGGTCGGAGCACTGAAGCTTTCTTT.

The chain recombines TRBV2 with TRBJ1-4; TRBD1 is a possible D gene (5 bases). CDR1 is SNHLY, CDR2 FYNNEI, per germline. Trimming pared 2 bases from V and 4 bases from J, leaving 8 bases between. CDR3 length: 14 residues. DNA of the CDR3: TGTGCCAGCAGTGAACGCGGGGGTAATGAAAAACTGTTTTTT. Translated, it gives CASSERGGNEKLFF.

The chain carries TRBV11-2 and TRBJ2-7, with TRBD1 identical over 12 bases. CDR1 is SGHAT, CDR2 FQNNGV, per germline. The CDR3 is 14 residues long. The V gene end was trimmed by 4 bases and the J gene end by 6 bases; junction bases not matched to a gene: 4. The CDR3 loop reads CASSCGTGGGEQYV. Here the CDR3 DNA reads TGTGCCAGCAGCTGTGGGACAGGGGGCGGCGAGCAGTACGTC.

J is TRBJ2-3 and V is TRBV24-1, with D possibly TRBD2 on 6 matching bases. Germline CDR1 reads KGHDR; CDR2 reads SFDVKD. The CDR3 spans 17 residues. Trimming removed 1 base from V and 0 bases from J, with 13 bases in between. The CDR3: CATSDFASDLSTDTQYF. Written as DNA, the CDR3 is TGTGCCACCAGTGATTTTGCTAGCGACCTTAGCACAGATACGCAGTATTTT.